The rows below give T cell receptor beta chains drawn from one sample of a study of blood T cell repertoires in COVID-19. The data were produced by immunoSEQ multiplex PCR, yet TCRdb's version contains in-frame clones alone and is incomplete. The data contain under 200,000 clones, 85% of them singletons. Sequencing used peripheral blood. Receptors originate from a woman aged 80 or over with acute or convalescent COVID-19. Each CDR3 is given with its conserved first and last residue. A D gene is named only where the DNA matches it firmly. Expanded clones are given a class, and other clones once, few, many or no size at all.

DNA: TGCAGCGTTGAAGGTTTGGGCAGAAGCACAGATACGCAGTATTTT
CDR3: CSVEGLGRSTDTQYF
J: TRBJ2-3
D: .
V: TRBV29-1
size: .

DNA: TGTGCCAGCAGCCAAGGTGGACAGGGGGGCTACACCTTC
CDR3: CASSQGGQGGYTF
J: TRBJ1-2
D: TRBD1
V: TRBV3-1/TRBV3-2
size: .

DNA: TGTGCCTGGAGCACGACTAGCTTGGGCACAGATACGCAGTATTTT
CDR3: CAWSTTSLGTDTQYF
J: TRBJ2-3
D: TRBD2
V: TRBV30
size: once

DNA: TGTGCCAGTAGTATTCTGACACCCAACACTGAAGCTTTCTTT
CDR3: CASSILTPNTEAFF
J: TRBJ1-1
D: .
V: TRBV19
size: .

DNA: TGTGCCAGCAGTTCCCAAGGTCAGAGGAAAAACACCGGGGAGCTGTTTTTT
CDR3: CASSSQGQRKNTGELFF
J: TRBJ2-2
D: .
V: TRBV27
size: .

DNA: TGTGCCAGCAGTCTCTCGGGACTAGCGGGAGAGTTAACCGGGGAGCTGTTTTTT
CDR3: CASSLSGLAGELTGELFF
J: TRBJ2-2
D: TRBD2
V: TRBV6-6
size: .

DNA: TGTGCCAGCAGTTACCGGAACGCGGCATTTGGCTACACCTTC
CDR3: CASSYRNAAFGYTF
J: TRBJ1-2
D: .
V: TRBV6-5
size: .

DNA: TGTGCCAGCAGCTTTGTTCAGGGGGCGATTCCGGGCTACACCTTC
CDR3: CASSFVQGAIPGYTF
J: TRBJ1-2
D: TRBD1
V: TRBV7-2
size: .

DNA: TGTGCCAGCTCACCCCTTTATCAAAGCAACGAGCAGTACTTC
CDR3: CASSPLYQSNEQYF
J: TRBJ2-7
D: .
V: TRBV18
size: .

DNA: TGTGCCAGCAGCTTAGGGACTAGCATTCGCACAGATACGCAGTATTTT
CDR3: CASSLGTSIRTDTQYF
J: TRBJ2-3
D: TRBD2
V: TRBV11-3
size: .

DNA: TGTGCCAGCACTGGGGCGGGAGGGAATACGCAGTATTTT
CDR3: CASTGAGGNTQYF
J: TRBJ2-3
D: TRBD2
V: TRBV12-3/TRBV12-4
size: .

DNA: TGTGCCAGCAGCCGCCGGGACAGGGATTCACCCCTCCACTTT
CDR3: CASSRRDRDSPLHF
J: TRBJ1-6
D: TRBD1
V: TRBV7-2
size: .

DNA: TGTGCCAGCAGGGAGGGACAGGCCTACGAGCAGTACTTC
CDR3: CASREGQAYEQYF
J: TRBJ2-7
D: TRBD1
V: TRBV2
size: .

DNA: TGTGCCAGTAGTAGGGGACTAGCGGGGCCCGCCGGGGAGCTGTTTTTT
CDR3: CASSRGLAGPAGELFF
J: TRBJ2-2
D: TRBD2
V: TRBV19
size: .

DNA: TGTGCCAGCAGCACAGGGAGATTCGGCTACGAGCAGTACTTC
CDR3: CASSTGRFGYEQYF
J: TRBJ2-7
D: .
V: TRBV7-9
size: .

DNA: TGTGCCAGCAGCTTGGTAGGGGTTCATAGCTACGAGCAGTACTTC
CDR3: CASSLVGVHSYEQYF
J: TRBJ2-7
D: .
V: TRBV5-4
size: .

DNA: TGTGCTAGTGGTCCAGGGGTCGTCTTAGGCTCCTACAATGAGCAGTTCTTC
CDR3: CASGPGVVLGSYNEQFF
J: TRBJ2-1
D: .
V: TRBV12-5
size: .

DNA: TGTGCCAGCAGCTTACTGACAGGGGTTACTGAAGCTTTCTTT
CDR3: CASSLLTGVTEAFF
J: TRBJ1-1
D: TRBD1
V: TRBV11-2
size: .

DNA: TGTGCCAGCAGTGAATATCCGGGGTTTAACGAGCAGTACTTC
CDR3: CASSEYPGFNEQYF
J: TRBJ2-7
D: .
V: TRBV6-1
size: .

DNA: TGTGCCAGCAGGCCGGGACTAGCGGGAGGACGCCTGTTCTTC
CDR3: CASRPGLAGGRLFF
J: TRBJ2-1
D: TRBD2
V: TRBV2
size: .

DNA: TGTGCCAGCAGCAGGAGTTCTGCGGCTAATGAAAAACTGTTTTTT
CDR3: CASSRSSAANEKLFF
J: TRBJ1-4
D: .
V: TRBV5-8
size: .

DNA: TGTGCCAGCAGTTTGGACGGGAGACGGCCCTACGAGCAGTACTTC
CDR3: CASSLDGRRPYEQYF
J: TRBJ2-7
D: .
V: TRBV11-2
size: .

DNA: TGTGCCAGTAGTACCCCGACAGGGGGCGGGGGTCAGCCCCAGCATTTT
CDR3: CASSTPTGGGGQPQHF
J: TRBJ1-5
D: TRBD1
V: TRBV19
size: .

DNA: TGTGCCAGCAGCGCGCCCCTCGGGACTGGTAACAATGAGCAGTTCTTC
CDR3: CASSAPLGTGNNEQFF
J: TRBJ2-1
D: .
V: TRBV7-2
size: .

DNA: TGTGCCAGTAAACCGCTAGCGTCTGGCCCCAATGAGCAGTTCTTC
CDR3: CASKPLASGPNEQFF
J: TRBJ2-1
D: .
V: TRBV19
size: .

DNA: TGTGCCAGCTCACCGATCACAGGGGCAGATACGCAGTATTTT
CDR3: CASSPITGADTQYF
J: TRBJ2-3
D: TRBD1
V: TRBV18
size: .

DNA: TGTGCCAGCAGCTTAGTAGTCCCTGGAAACACCATATATTTT
CDR3: CASSLVVPGNTIYF
J: TRBJ1-3
D: .
V: TRBV7-9
size: .

DNA: TGTGCCAGTAGTATGGGTGGGACAGGGGGACGAAATCAGCCCCAGCATTTT
CDR3: CASSMGGTGGRNQPQHF
J: TRBJ1-5
D: TRBD1
V: TRBV19
size: .

DNA: TGCGCCAGCACCCTACCTTTCGACAGGGGGCGGTATGAAAAACTGTTTTTT
CDR3: CASTLPFDRGRYEKLFF
J: TRBJ1-4
D: TRBD1
V: TRBV10-1
size: once

DNA: TGCGCCAGCAGCACCCCAGGGCCAGAGGACGAGCAGTACTTC
CDR3: CASSTPGPEDEQYF
J: TRBJ2-7
D: .
V: TRBV5-1
size: few

DNA: TGTGCCACCAGTGGCGGACAGGGTAGGAGCGAGCAGTACTTC
CDR3: CATSGGQGRSEQYF
J: TRBJ2-7
D: TRBD1
V: TRBV24-1
size: .

DNA: TGTGCCAGTACCCAGGAAGCGGCAGGGCCCCAGCATTTT
CDR3: CASTQEAAGPQHF
J: TRBJ1-5
D: .
V: TRBV19
size: once

DNA: TGTGCCGCCAGAAGCGGGAGACTCTACAATGAGCAGTTCTTC
CDR3: CAARSGRLYNEQFF
J: TRBJ2-1
D: TRBD2
V: TRBV10-3
size: few

DNA: TGTGCCAGCAGCTTAGTAGTCGACACTGAAGCTTTCTTT
CDR3: CASSLVVDTEAFF
J: TRBJ1-1
D: .
V: TRBV7-2
size: .

DNA: TGTGCCAGCACCCCAACCGGGGCTGGAGGGTGTTTTTTT
CDR3: CASTPTGAGGCFF
J: TRBJ1-4
D: .
V: TRBV25-1
size: once

DNA: TGTGCCTTGTGGGGGGGGCGAAGCAATCAGCCCCAGCATTTT
CDR3: CALWGGRSNQPQHF
J: TRBJ1-5
D: .
V: TRBV28
size: .

DNA: TGTGCCAGCACACTTACAGGGGGCGCGTTTGGCTACACCTTC
CDR3: CASTLTGGAFGYTF
J: TRBJ1-2
D: TRBD1
V: TRBV28
size: .

DNA: TGTGCCAGCAGCCATCTGGGACTAGCCTACAATGAGCAGTTCTTC
CDR3: CASSHLGLAYNEQFF
J: TRBJ2-1
D: TRBD2
V: TRBV3-1/TRBV3-2
size: .

DNA: TGTGCCAGCAGCGTAGGGCAGGGAGGGGTACAGCCCCAGCATTTT
CDR3: CASSVGQGGVQPQHF
J: TRBJ1-5
D: .
V: TRBV9
size: .

DNA: TGTGCCAGCACTACCGGTGGGGGGAATCAGCCCCAGCATTTT
CDR3: CASTTGGGNQPQHF
J: TRBJ1-5
D: .
V: TRBV2
size: once

DNA: TGTGCCAGCAGTTTCTGGGGGGGCAGGCAGCATTTT
CDR3: CASSFWGGRQHF
J: TRBJ1-5
D: .
V: TRBV12-3/TRBV12-4
size: .

DNA: TGTGCCAGCAGCCTAGGGGTTCCCGGGGAGCTGTTTTTT
CDR3: CASSLGVPGELFF
J: TRBJ2-2
D: .
V: TRBV3-1/TRBV3-2
size: .

DNA: TGTGCCAGCAGACCTCGGGACAGTTGGGATGAGCAGTTCTTC
CDR3: CASRPRDSWDEQFF
J: TRBJ2-1
D: TRBD1
V: TRBV5-4
size: .

DNA: TGTGCCAGCAGCTTAGAGGGGTCCTATGGGGCCAACGTCCTGACTTTC
CDR3: CASSLEGSYGANVLTF
J: TRBJ2-6
D: .
V: TRBV7-2
size: .

DNA: TGTGCCAGCAGTTTATCTAGTAGGCAGACCCAGTACTTC
CDR3: CASSLSSRQTQYF
J: TRBJ2-5
D: .
V: TRBV28
size: .

DNA: TGTGCCAGCAGCCCCCGGACTAGCGGTGAAGGGATTCAGTACTTC
CDR3: CASSPRTSGEGIQYF
J: TRBJ2-4
D: TRBD2
V: TRBV9
size: .

DNA: TGCGCCAGCAGCTTGTACAGGGTGGGGGATACGCAGTATTTT
CDR3: CASSLYRVGDTQYF
J: TRBJ2-3
D: .
V: TRBV5-1
size: .

DNA: TGTGCCAGCAGCTTAAATAGCGGGGCCTACAATGAGCAGTTCTTC
CDR3: CASSLNSGAYNEQFF
J: TRBJ2-1
D: TRBD2
V: TRBV7-3
size: .

DNA: TGCAGCGCGAGAGGAGGCCCTTCCCAACGTAATGAAAAACTGTTTTTT
CDR3: CSARGGPSQRNEKLFF
J: TRBJ1-4
D: .
V: TRBV29-1
size: .

DNA: TGTGCCAGCAGCCCCACACGACAGGGTTGGGAAAAACTGTTTTTT
CDR3: CASSPTRQGWEKLFF
J: TRBJ1-4
D: TRBD1
V: TRBV7-9
size: few

DNA: TGTGCCAGCAGCTACCGGACTAGTCAGGGCTACGAGCAGTACTTC
CDR3: CASSYRTSQGYEQYF
J: TRBJ2-7
D: TRBD2
V: TRBV7-2
size: .

DNA: TGTGCCAGCAGCCATCTAGACTACGAGCAGTACTTC
CDR3: CASSHLDYEQYF
J: TRBJ2-7
D: .
V: TRBV3-1/TRBV3-2
size: .